The 21 T cell receptor beta chains below all came from one sample that was sequenced in a study of T cell repertoires in aging, cancer and after chemotherapy. Amplification of TCR beta used genomic DNA extracted from peripheral blood. A mixed TRB-A/B primer pool amplified rearranged TRB by multiplex touch-down PCR. TCRdb re-analysed the multiplex PCR reads in MiXCR, keeping a single row per CDR3 protein. The sample shows around 2,800 distinct CDR3 sequences, 25% to 35% of them seen only once. Sequencing used blood. The receptors shown here come from a human donor with a solid tumor.

The CDR3 DNA reads as TGTGCCAGCTCCCTAGGAAACCTGGGGAATGAAAAACTGTTTTTT. It translates to CASSLGNLGNEKLFF. The chain couples TRBV18 to TRBJ1-4; no firm D call. Trimming left V 6 bases short and J 5 bases short, with 16 bases between. Germline V gene data show CDR1 as KGHSH and CDR2 as LQKENI. This CDR3 comprises 15 residues.

This clonotype was picked up a small number of times. The J gene is TRBJ2-7, the V gene TRBV7-2; a possible D gene is TRBD1 (5 bases). The length of the CDR3 is 14 residues. Trimming shortened V by 4 bases and J by 0 bases, and 10 bases separated the two germline ends. Germline V CDR1 and CDR2: SGHTA, FQGNSA. The CDR3 DNA follows: TGTGCCAGCAGCTATCAGGGTGGCTCCTACGAGCAGTACTTC. Protein sequence: CASSYQGGSYEQYF.

By sample share, this clonotype is medium-sized. This sequence joins TRBV27 and TRBJ2-1; tentative D call: TRBD2 (6 bases). This CDR3 is built from 14 residues. Between the trimmed V and J ends, which lost 5 bases and 4 bases, there was a span of 12 bases. CDR1 is MNHEY, CDR2 SMNVEV, per germline (reference sequence). CDR3 nucleotides: TGTGCCAGCAGTCCCTCCGGGACTTACAATGAGCAGTTCTTC. This sequence encodes CASSPSGTYNEQFF.

The gene calls are TRBV6-5 and TRBJ2-7, with D perhaps matching TRBD1 (6 bases). CDR1 and CDR2 (germline): MNHEY, SVGAGI. This CDR3 has 12 amino acids. Trimming left V 5 bases short and J 6 bases short, with 11 bases between. In DNA form, the CDR3 reads TGTGCCAGCAGTGTCTGGGGGCGCGAGCAGTACTTC. It codes for CASSVWGREQYF.

V is TRBV29-1 and J is TRBJ2-5; 8 positions agree with TRBD2. Germline-derived CDR1 and CDR2 are SQVTM and ANQGSEA. Trimming at V came to 5 bases and at J to 5 bases, leaving 4 bases not matched to a gene. The CDR3 contains 12 residues. CDR3 protein: CSVSGSLETQYF. The CDR3 nucleotides read TGCAGCGTTAGCGGGAGTCTGGAGACCCAGTACTTC.

This clonotype is labeled as medium-sized. The chain links TRBV4-3 to TRBJ1-3; 7 bases fit TRBD1. CDR1 is LGHNA and CDR2 is YSLEER in the germline V gene. The CDR3 has 16 amino acids. V lost 5 bases and J lost 0; bases outside the gene matches: 7. The CDR3 protein is CASSDGDSSSGNTIYF. DNA of the CDR3: TGCGCCAGCAGCGATGGGGACAGCAGCTCTGGAAACACCATATATTTT.

By sample fraction, this clonotype is large. This rearrangement joins TRBV29-1 to TRBJ2-7; D might be TRBD1 (6 bases). Germline V lookup: CDR1 SQVTM, CDR2 ANQGSEA. The V gene lost 1 base and the J gene lost 3 bases, with 10 bases spanning the gap. The CDR3 spans 13 residues. CDR3 sequence: CSVEGTVGYEQYF. In nucleotides, the CDR3 is TGCAGCGTTGAAGGGACAGTCGGCTACGAGCAGTACTTC.

Concerning this clonotype itself: No conserved phenylalanine or tryptophan is present at the end of the CDR3, so a read error is the likely explanation. The chain links TRBV12-3 or TRBV12-4 to TRBJ2-7, with TRBD2 as a possible D gene (5 bases). Trimming removed 3 bases at V and 5 bases at J, with 14 bases between. This CDR3 comprises 14 residues. The CDR3: CASSLGSKADEQYS. CDR3 nucleotides: TGTGCCAGCAGTTTGGGCTCAAAAGCGGACGAGCAGTACTCC.

This clonotype was seen a few times. The J gene is TRBJ2-7, the V gene TRBV5-1; TRBD2 aligns across 9 bases. There are 15 residues in the CDR3. Germline V lookup: CDR1 SGHRS, CDR2 YFSETQ. Germline trimming cut 0 bases from V and 3 bases from J; bases unmatched to any gene: 4. The CDR3: CASSLGVAGDYEQYF. The CDR3 DNA follows: TGCGCCAGCAGCTTGGGGGTAGCGGGGGACTACGAGCAGTACTTC. The full variable domain, rest sourced from reference TRBV5-1 and TRBJ2-7, is KAGVTQTPRYLIKTRGQQVTLSCSPISGHRSVSWYQQTPGQGLQFLFEYFSETQRNKGNFPGRFSGRQFSNSRSEMNVSTLELGDSALYLCASSLGVAGDYEQYFGPGTRLTVT.

In this sample, this clonotype is medium-sized. The chain links TRBV6-5 to TRBJ1-3; no reliable D call. The V end was cut by 0 bases, the J end by 0 bases, with 12 bases between. The germline gives CDR1 MNHEY, CDR2 SVGAGI. CDR3 size: 17 residues. The DNA of the CDR3 is TGTGCCAGCAGTTACTCACCCACGTTCGGCTCTGGAAACACCATATATTTT. This translates into CASSYSPTFGSGNTIYF.

This clonotype rates as medium-sized (0.01 to 0.1%). V gene TRBV6-6 combines with J gene TRBJ2-7; 10 bases are a match to TRBD2. Trimming cost V 6 bases and J 2 bases; bases outside gene matches: 10. CDR1 is MNHNY, CDR2 SVGAGI, per germline (reference sequence). The CDR3 is 16 amino acids. The CDR3: CASRGHSGRRAYEQYF. The CDR3 DNA is TGTGCCAGCAGGGGCCATAGCGGGAGGAGGGCCTACGAGCAGTACTTC.

The chain links TRBV12-3 or TRBV12-4 to TRBJ1-5, with D possibly TRBD1 on 5 matching bases. The CDR3 runs to 15 residues. The V gene lost 5 bases and the J gene lost 3 bases, with 14 bases spanning the gap. The CDR3 region has the DNA TGTGCCAGCAGTAGTCAGGGTAGTAACAATCAGCCCCAGCATTTT. Translated: CASSSQGSNNQPQHF.

The genes are TRBV15 and TRBJ1-5, with a possible D match to TRBD1 (5 bases). In germline, CDR1 is LNHNV, CDR2 YYDKDF (reference sequence). V shed 1 base and J shed 6 bases, with 13 bases lying between them. The CDR3 is 15 amino acids. The CDR3 spells CATSRAQEASQPQHF. CDR3 DNA sequence: TGTGCCACCAGCAGAGCACAGGAGGCCAGTCAGCCCCAGCATTTT.

V and J are TRBV29-1 and TRBJ1-2; no clear D gene. The germline gives CDR1 SQVTM, CDR2 ANQGSEA. Trimming removed 6 bases at V and 8 bases at J, with 25 bases between. The CDR3 loop spans 15 amino acids. This CDR3 is CSVGRSATNPVGYTF. CDR3 sequence (DNA): TGCAGCGTAGGGCGCTCGGCCACAAACCCGGTCGGCTACACCTTC.

The chain recombines TRBV5-1 with TRBJ2-7, with D possibly matching TRBD1 (5 bases). The CDR3 is 14 amino acids. V gave up 5 bases and J gave up 6 bases, with 18 bases separating them. The germline V gene has CDR1 SGHRS and CDR2 YFSETQ. The CDR3 loop is CASSLGGARGEQYF. The CDR3 region has the DNA TGCGCCAGCAGTCTTGGTGGGGCCCGCGGCGAGCAGTACTTC.

This clonotype is judged medium-sized. J is TRBJ2-2 and V is TRBV6-5; D ambiguous. This CDR3 spans 16 amino acids. Looked up from germline, CDR1 is MNHEY and CDR2 is SVGAGI. The V and J ends lost 5 bases and 1 base respectively, with 14 bases between them. CDR3 sequence reads: CASSEALTVNTGELFF. DNA for the CDR3: TGTGCCAGCAGTGAAGCGTTAACCGTGAACACCGGGGAGCTGTTTTTT.

The J gene is TRBJ1-2, the V gene TRBV7-2, with TRBD1 matching over 7 bases. Per germline, CDR1 SGHTA and CDR2 FQGNSA. This CDR3 is built from 15 residues. V shed 4 bases, J shed 13 bases, and the junction held 18 bases outside the gene matches. CDR3: CASSSDIQGLRGGTF. CDR3 DNA sequence: TGTGCCAGCAGCTCGGACATACAGGGGCTCCGAGGGGGCACCTTC.

Turning to this clonotype: This may stem from a read error, because a much larger clone lies one nucleotide away. The chain links TRBV6-2 or TRBV6-3 to TRBJ2-1; 9 bases align to TRBD2. The CDR3 runs 15 residues. Germline V gene lookup returns CDR1 MNHEY and CDR2 SVGEGT. The V segment lost 5 bases and the J segment 0 bases; nucleotides outside the gene matches: 2. The CDR3 here is CASSLAGSSYNEQFF. As DNA, the CDR3 is TGTGCCAGCAGTCTAGCGGGGAGCTCCTACAATGAGCAGTTCTTC.

This clonotype ranks as medium-sized. V is TRBV12-3 or TRBV12-4 and J is TRBJ2-7, with D uncertain. Trimming stripped 5 bases from V and 6 bases from J, with 17 bases between. CDR3 size: 14 residues. The CDR3 bases are TGTGCCAGCAGTCCTTACGTAAGGGCCGGCGAGCAGTACTTC. Translated: CASSPYVRAGEQYF.

Details on this clonotype: Sequence at one end of the junction differs from germline and may be a read error. V is TRBV18 and J is TRBJ1-1; D remains ambiguous. CDR3 length: 13 residues. Germline V gives CDR1 KGHSH, CDR2 LQKENI. CDR3 sequence reads: CTSSPPGSTEAFF. The CDR3 DNA reads as TGTACCAGCTCACCACCAGGTTCCACTGAAGCTTTCTTT.

This clonotype came up once. The conserved phenylalanine or tryptophan normally closing the CDR3 is absent here, so this likely arose from a read error. CDR3 region: CASSSGLLNEQFL. CDR3 coding DNA: TGCGCCAGCAGCTCGGGACTTCTCAATGAGCAGTTCTTA. The chain links TRBV5-1 to TRBJ2-1; TRBD2 is a possible D gene (6 bases). Germline CDR1 SGHRS, CDR2 YFSETQ. V lost 3 bases and J lost 6, with 10 bases in between. The CDR3 runs 13 residues.